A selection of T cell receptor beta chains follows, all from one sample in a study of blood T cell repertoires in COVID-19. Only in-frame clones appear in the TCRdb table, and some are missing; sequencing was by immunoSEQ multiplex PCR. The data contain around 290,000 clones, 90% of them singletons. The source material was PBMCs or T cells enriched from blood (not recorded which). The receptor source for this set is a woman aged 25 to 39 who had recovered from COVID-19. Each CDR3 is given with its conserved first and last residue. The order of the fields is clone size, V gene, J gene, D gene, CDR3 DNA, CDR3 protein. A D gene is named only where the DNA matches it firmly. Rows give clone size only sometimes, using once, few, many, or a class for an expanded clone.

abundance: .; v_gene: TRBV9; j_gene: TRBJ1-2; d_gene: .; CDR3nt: TGTGCCAGCAGCCCCGGTGGCTATGGCTACACCTTC; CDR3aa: CASSPGGYGYTF
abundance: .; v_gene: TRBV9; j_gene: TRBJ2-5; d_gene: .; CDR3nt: TGTGCCAGCAGCCCCCTAGCACAAGAGACCCAGTACTTC; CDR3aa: CASSPLAQETQYF
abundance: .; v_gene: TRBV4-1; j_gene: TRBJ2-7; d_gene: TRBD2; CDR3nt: TGCGCCAGCAGCCAAGGGCTAGCGGGAACCTACGAGCAGTACTTC; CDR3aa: CASSQGLAGTYEQYF
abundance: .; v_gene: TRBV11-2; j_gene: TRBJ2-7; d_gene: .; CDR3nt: TGTGCCAGCAGACAATCCTACGAGCAGTACTTC; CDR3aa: CASRQSYEQYF
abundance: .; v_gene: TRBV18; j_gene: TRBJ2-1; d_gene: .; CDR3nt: TGTGCCAGCTCACCAATCCCCGGGGAGCAGTTCTTC; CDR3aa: CASSPIPGEQFF
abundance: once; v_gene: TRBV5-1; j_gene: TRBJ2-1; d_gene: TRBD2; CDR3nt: TGCGCCAGCACCGAAGGCGGGAGGGACGACAATGAGCAGTTCTTC; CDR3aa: CASTEGGRDDNEQFF
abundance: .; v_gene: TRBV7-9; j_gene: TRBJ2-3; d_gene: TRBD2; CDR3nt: TGTGCCAGCAGTCTCGGACTAGCGGGAACTGATACGCAGTATTTT; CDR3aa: CASSLGLAGTDTQYF
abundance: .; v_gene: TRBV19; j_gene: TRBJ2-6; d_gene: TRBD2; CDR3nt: TGTGCCAGTAGTATGAGCGGGACGACGAGCTCTGGGGCCAACGTCCTGACTTTC; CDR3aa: CASSMSGTTSSGANVLTF
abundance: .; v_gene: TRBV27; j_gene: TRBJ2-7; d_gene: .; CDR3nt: TGTGCCAGCAGTTTGGGCAGGGGTAACTACGAGCAGTACTTC; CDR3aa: CASSLGRGNYEQYF
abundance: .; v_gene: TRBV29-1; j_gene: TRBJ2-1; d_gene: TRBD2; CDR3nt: TGCAGCCTCCGACTAGCGGCAAGCTCCTACAATGAGCAGTTCTTC; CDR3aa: CSLRLAASSYNEQFF
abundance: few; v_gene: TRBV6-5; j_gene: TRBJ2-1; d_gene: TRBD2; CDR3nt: TGTGCCAGCAGTCAGCGGGAGGGCCGGGATGAGCAGTTCTTC; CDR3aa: CASSQREGRDEQFF
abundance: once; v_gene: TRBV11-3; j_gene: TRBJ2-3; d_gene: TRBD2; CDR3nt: TGTGCCAGCAGCTTAGATGGGAGGACCGGGACTAGCGGGAGAAAAGATACGCAGTATTTT; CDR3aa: CASSLDGRTGTSGRKDTQYF
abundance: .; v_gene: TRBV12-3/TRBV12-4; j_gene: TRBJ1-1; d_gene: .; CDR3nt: TGTGCCAGCAGTTTATCGGTGAACACTGAAGCTTTCTTT; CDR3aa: CASSLSVNTEAFF
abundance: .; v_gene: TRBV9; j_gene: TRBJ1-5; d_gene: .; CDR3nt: TGTGCCAGCAGCGTCGGCAATCAGCCCCAGCATTTT; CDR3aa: CASSVGNQPQHF
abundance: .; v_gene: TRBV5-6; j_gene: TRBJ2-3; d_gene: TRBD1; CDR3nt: TGTGCCAGCAGCTGGGACAGGCGTGATACGCAGTATTTT; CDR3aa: CASSWDRRDTQYF
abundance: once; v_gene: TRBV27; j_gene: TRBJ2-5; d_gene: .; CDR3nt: TGTGCCAGCAGGGTCGTCTTTTTGGCCCCAGAGACCCAGTACTTC; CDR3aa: CASRVVFLAPETQYF
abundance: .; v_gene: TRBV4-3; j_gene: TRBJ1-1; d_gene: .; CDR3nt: TGCGCCAGCAGCCAAATCCAGAACACTGAAGCTTTCTTT; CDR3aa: CASSQIQNTEAFF
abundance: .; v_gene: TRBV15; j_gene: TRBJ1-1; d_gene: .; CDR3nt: TGTGCCACCAGCAGAGATTCCCGACAGTACACTGAAGCTTTCTTT; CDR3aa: CATSRDSRQYTEAFF
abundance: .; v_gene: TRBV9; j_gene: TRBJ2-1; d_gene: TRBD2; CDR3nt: TGTGCCAGCAGCGTAGGGTATCCGAGGACTAGCGGGAAAAATGAGCAGTTCTTC; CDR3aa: CASSVGYPRTSGKNEQFF
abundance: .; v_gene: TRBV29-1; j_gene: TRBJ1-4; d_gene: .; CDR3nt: TGCAGCGTTGATGGAGGTCTTAATGAAAAACTGTTTTTT; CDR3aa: CSVDGGLNEKLFF
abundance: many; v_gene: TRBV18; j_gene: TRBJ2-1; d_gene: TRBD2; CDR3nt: TGTGCCAGCTCACCGATAGCGGGGGGCGGGAATGAGCAGTTCTTC; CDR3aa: CASSPIAGGGNEQFF
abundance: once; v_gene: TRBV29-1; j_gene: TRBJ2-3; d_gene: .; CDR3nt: TGCAGCGTTTCCAACCTAGGGACAACAGATACGCAGTATTTT; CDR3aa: CSVSNLGTTDTQYF
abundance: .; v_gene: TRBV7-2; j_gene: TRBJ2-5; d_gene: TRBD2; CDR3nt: TGTGCCAGCAGCTTGAGACTAGCGGGAGGGCCGGGGAGAGAGACCCAGTACTTC; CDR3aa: CASSLRLAGGPGRETQYF
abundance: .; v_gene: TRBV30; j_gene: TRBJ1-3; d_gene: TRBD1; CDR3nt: TGTGCCGGGACAGGGCTCTCTGGAAACACCATATATTTT; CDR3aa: CAGTGLSGNTIYF
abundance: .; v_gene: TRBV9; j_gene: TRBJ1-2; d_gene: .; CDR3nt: TGTGCCAGCAGCCCCCTAGCGCAGATCGTGGATGGCTACACCTTC; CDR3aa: CASSPLAQIVDGYTF
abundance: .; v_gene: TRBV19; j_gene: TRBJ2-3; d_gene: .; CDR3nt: TGTGCCAGTAGTCCGCGGAGTTTCACAGATACGCAGTATTTT; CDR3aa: CASSPRSFTDTQYF
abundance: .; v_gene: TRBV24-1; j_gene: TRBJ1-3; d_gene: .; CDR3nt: TGTGCCACCAGTGATTTGCACCCGGTCTCTGGAAACACCATATATTTT; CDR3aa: CATSDLHPVSGNTIYF
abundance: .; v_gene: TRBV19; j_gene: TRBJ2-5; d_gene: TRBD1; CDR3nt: TGTGCCAGTAGTCCACCCCAAGGGACAGCGGAGACCCAGTACTTC; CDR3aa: CASSPPQGTAETQYF
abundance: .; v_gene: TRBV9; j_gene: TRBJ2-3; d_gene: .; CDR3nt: TGTGCCAGCAGCGTAGATTTAAGAGCGGATCGCACAGATACGCAGTATTTT; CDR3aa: CASSVDLRADRTDTQYF
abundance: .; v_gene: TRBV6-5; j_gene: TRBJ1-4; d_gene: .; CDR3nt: TGTGCCAGCAGTTTGACAGGAGATAATGAAAAACTGTTTTTT; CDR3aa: CASSLTGDNEKLFF
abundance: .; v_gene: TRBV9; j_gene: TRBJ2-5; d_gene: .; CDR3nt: TGTGCCAGCAGCGTAGAGCGGGGGCGGACAGGGGTCAAGATTGTTTGGAGTGTGGAGACCCAGTACTTC; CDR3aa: CASSVERGRTGVKIVWSVETQYF
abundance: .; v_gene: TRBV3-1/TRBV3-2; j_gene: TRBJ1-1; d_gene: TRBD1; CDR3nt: TGTGCCAGCAGCCAAGGGGACAGAGAAGCTTTCTTT; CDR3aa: CASSQGDREAFF
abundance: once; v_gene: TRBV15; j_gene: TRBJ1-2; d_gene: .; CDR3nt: TGTGCCACCAGCAGAGACCTCCGAAGGGGGAGTAACTATGGCTACACCTTC; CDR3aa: CATSRDLRRGSNYGYTF
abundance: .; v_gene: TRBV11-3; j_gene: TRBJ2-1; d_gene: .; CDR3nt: TGTGCCAGCAGCTCCCAGGTCGGTTCCTACAATGAGCAGTTCTTC; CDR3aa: CASSSQVGSYNEQFF
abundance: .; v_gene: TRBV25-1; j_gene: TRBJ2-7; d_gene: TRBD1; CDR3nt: TGTGCCAGCACCAGGACAGGTTCCTACGAGCAGTACTTC; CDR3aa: CASTRTGSYEQYF
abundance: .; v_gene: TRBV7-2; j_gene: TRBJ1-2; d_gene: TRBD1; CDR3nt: TGTGCCAGCAGCCGTGACAGGGTCCTCTATGGCTACACCTTC; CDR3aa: CASSRDRVLYGYTF
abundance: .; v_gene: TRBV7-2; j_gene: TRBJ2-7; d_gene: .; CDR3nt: TGTGCCAGCAGCCGAAGCGGATACGAGCAGTACTTC; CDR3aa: CASSRSGYEQYF
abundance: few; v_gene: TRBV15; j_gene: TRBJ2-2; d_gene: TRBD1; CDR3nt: TGTGCCACCAGCAGAGGGGACAGGTTCACCGGGGAGCTGTTTTTT; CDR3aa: CATSRGDRFTGELFF
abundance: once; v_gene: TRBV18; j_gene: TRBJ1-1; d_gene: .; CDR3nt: TGTGCCAGCTCACCAGAGAGAGGGCGCACTGAAGCTTTCTTT; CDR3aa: CASSPERGRTEAFF
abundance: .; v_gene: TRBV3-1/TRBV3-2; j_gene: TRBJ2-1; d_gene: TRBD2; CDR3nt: TGTGCCAGCAGCCATCCCTTTAGCGGGAGGGCCAGAAATTACAATGAGCAGTTCTTC; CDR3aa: CASSHPFSGRARNYNEQFF
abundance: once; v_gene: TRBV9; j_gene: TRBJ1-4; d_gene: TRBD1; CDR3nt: TGTGCCAGCAGCCTCGGACAGGCAACTAATGAAAAACTGTTTTTT; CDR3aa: CASSLGQATNEKLFF
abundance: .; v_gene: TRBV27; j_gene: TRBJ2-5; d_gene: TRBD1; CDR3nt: TGTGCCAGCAGTACTCCGGACAGGATAGGGGAGACCCAGTACTTC; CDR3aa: CASSTPDRIGETQYF
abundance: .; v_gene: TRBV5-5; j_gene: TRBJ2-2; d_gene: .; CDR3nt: TGTGCCAGCAGCGACCGGGTGCTTAACACCGGGGAGCTGTTTTTT; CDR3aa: CASSDRVLNTGELFF
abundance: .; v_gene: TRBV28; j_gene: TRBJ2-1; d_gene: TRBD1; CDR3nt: TGTGCCAGCAGTTCGGGACAGGGGATGTGGAATGAGCAGTTCTTC; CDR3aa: CASSSGQGMWNEQFF
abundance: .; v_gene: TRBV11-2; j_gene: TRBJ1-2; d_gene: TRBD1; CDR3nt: TGTGCCACCTACCGGGACAGGGGGCGCAATGGCTATGGCTACACCTTC; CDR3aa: CATYRDRGRNGYGYTF
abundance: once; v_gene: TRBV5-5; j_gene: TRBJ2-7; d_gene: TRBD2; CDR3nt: TGTGCCAGCAGCTACGGACTAGCGGGAGTAGAGCAGTACTTC; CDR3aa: CASSYGLAGVEQYF
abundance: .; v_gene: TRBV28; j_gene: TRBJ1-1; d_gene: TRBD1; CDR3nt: TGTGCCAGCATTACAGGGGTGAACACTGAAGCTTTCTTT; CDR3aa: CASITGVNTEAFF
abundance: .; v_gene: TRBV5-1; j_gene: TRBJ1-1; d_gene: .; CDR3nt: TGCGCCAGCAGCTTTGACAGTCCGAACACTGAAGCTTTCTTT; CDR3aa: CASSFDSPNTEAFF
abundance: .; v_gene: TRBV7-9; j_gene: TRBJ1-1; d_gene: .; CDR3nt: TGTGCCAGCAGCTTATTGGGCGGGGGTGTCACTGAAGCTTTCTTT; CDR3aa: CASSLLGGGVTEAFF
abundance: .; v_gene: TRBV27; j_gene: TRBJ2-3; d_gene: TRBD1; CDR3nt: TGTGCCAGCAGTTTGAGGGGGCGATCAGATACGCAGTATTTT; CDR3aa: CASSLRGRSDTQYF
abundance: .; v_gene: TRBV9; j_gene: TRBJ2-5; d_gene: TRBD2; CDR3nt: TGTGCCAGCAGCGTAGGAGCGGGAGGGCCGATGGAGACCCAGTACTTC; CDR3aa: CASSVGAGGPMETQYF
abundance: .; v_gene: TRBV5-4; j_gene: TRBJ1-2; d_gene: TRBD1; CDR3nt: TGTGCCAGCAGCCCGGACAGGAGACTTGGGGGCTACACCTTC; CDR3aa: CASSPDRRLGGYTF
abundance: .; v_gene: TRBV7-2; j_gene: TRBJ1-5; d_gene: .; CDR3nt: TGTGCCAGCAGCTCGGACAGCCAGTATCAGCCCCAGCATTTT; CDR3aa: CASSSDSQYQPQHF
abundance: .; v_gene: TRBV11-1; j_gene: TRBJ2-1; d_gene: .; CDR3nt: TGTGCCAGCAGCTTAAAAGGCGCGGGTGAGCAGTTCTTC; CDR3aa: CASSLKGAGEQFF
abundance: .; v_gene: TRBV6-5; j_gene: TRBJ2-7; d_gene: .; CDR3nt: TGTGCCAGCAGTTCCCCCCAGACAGAATCTTCCTACGAGCAGTACTTC; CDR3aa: CASSSPQTESSYEQYF